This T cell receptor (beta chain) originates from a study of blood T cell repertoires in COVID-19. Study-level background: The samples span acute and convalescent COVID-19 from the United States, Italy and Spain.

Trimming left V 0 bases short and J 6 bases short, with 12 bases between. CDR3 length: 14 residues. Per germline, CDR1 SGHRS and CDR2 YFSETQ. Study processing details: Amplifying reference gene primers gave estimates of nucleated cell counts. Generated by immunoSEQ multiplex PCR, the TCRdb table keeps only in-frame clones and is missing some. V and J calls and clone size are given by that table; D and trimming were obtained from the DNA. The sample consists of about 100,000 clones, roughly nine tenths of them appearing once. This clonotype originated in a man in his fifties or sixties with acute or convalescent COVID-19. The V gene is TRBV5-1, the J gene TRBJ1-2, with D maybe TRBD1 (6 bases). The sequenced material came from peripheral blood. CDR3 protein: CASSLAPKGDGYTF. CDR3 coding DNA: TGCGCCAGCAGCTTGGCTCCTAAGGGGGATGGCTACACCTTC. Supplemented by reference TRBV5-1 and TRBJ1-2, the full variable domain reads KAGVTQTPRYLIKTRGQQVTLSCSPISGHRSVSWYQQTPGQGLQFLFEYFSETQRNKGNFPGRFSGRQFSNSRSEMNVSTLELGDSALYLCASSLAPKGDGYTFGSGTRLTVV.